Listed below are T cell receptor beta chains from one sample, sequenced in a study of control samples from healthy donors and cancer patients. Libraries were prepared by immunoSEQ multiplex PCR; TCRdb keeps only in-frame clonotypes and omits some of them. The data hold some 160,000 clones, with around nine tenths observed a single time. What was sequenced was blood. The receptors derive from a woman aged 30 to 39 in good health. The CDR3 runs from the conserved cysteine through the conserved F or W. Each record gives: J gene, clone size, D gene, V gene, CDR3 length, CDR3 DNA, CDR3 protein. D genes are given only for firm matches. Rows give clone size only sometimes, using once, few, many, or a class for an expanded clone.

>TRBJ2-1|NA|TRBD1|TRBV4-3|17
TGCGCCAGCAGCCTTACGACAGGACAGGGCCCGTACAATGAGCAGTTCTTC
CASSLTTGQGPYNEQFF
>TRBJ1-1|NA|NA|TRBV6-5|13
TGTGCCAGCAGTTACGTTAAGGGAACTGAAGCTTTCTTT
CASSYVKGTEAFF
>TRBJ1-1|NA|NA|TRBV6-6|12
TGTGCCAGCAGTTATCCAGGGGCTGAAGCTTTCTTT
CASSYPGAEAFF
>TRBJ2-7|NA|NA|TRBV5-6|13
TGTGCCAGCAGCGACAGCCCTTCCTACGAGCAGTACTTC
CASSDSPSYEQYF
>TRBJ2-6|NA|TRBD1|TRBV7-8|17
TGTGCCAGCAGACCGACAGGGGGGACCTCTGGGGCCAACGTCCTGACTTTC
CASRPTGGTSGANVLTF
>TRBJ2-1|NA|NA|TRBV19|15
TGTGCCAGTAGTATCGGGGGGACAGTCTACAATGAGCAGTTCTTC
CASSIGGTVYNEQFF
>TRBJ1-1|once|TRBD1|TRBV10-3|13
TGTGCCACTACTCGGGACAGGGATACTGAAGCTTTCTTT
CATTRDRDTEAFF
>TRBJ2-1|NA|TRBD2|TRBV7-2|18
TGTGCCAGCAGTTTTCTTTTAGCGGGAGGGGGCTCCTACAATGAGCAGTTCTTC
CASSFLLAGGGSYNEQFF
>TRBJ2-2|NA|TRBD2|TRBV7-2|15
TGTGCCAGCAGCTTCGGCCTAGCGGGCACCGGGGAGCTGTTTTTT
CASSFGLAGTGELFF
>TRBJ1-3|NA|TRBD1|TRBV19|15
TGTGCCAGTAGTGCCGACAGGGCTGCTGGAAGCACCATATATTTT
CASSADRAAGSTIYF
>TRBJ1-4|NA|NA|TRBV21-1|19
TGTGCCAGCAGCAACGTGTATTCCCTAACCCGGGACAGTCATGAAAAACTGTTTTTT
CASSNVYSLTRDSHEKLFF
>TRBJ2-7|NA|NA|TRBV3-1/TRBV3-2|15
TGTGCCAGCAGCCAAGGCGGGGTGGGGATATACGAGCAGTACTTC
CASSQGGVGIYEQYF
>TRBJ2-2|NA|TRBD1|TRBV6-4|17
TGTGCCAGCAATAACTTGACAGGGGACGGGGGCACCGGGGAGCTGTTTTTT
CASNNLTGDGGTGELFF
>TRBJ1-2|few|NA|TRBV6-5|15
TGTGCCAGCAGCCCCAACCAGTCGGGCGTCTATGGCTACACCTTC
CASSPNQSGVYGYTF
>TRBJ2-7|NA|TRBD1|TRBV7-9|18
TGTGCCAGCAGCAGAACAGGGGGCCTGACATCAGTTGACGGCGAGCAGTACTTC
CASSRTGGLTSVDGEQYF
>TRBJ1-2|NA|TRBD1|TRBV5-6|13
TGTGCCAGCAGCTTGCGACAGGGAGATGGCTACACCTTC
CASSLRQGDGYTF
>TRBJ1-4|NA|NA|TRBV4-1|15
TGCGCCAGCAGCCAGACAGGAGGGACTAATGAAAAACTGTTTTTT
CASSQTGGTNEKLFF
>TRBJ2-7|NA|NA|TRBV28|14
TGTGCCAGCAGCCGGGACATGATGTCGGACGAGCAGTACTTC
CASSRDMMSDEQYF
>TRBJ2-2|NA|NA|TRBV19|14
TGTGCCAGTAGTAACCAGGGGAACACCGGGGAGCTGTTTTTT
CASSNQGNTGELFF
>TRBJ2-1|few|NA|TRBV3-1/TRBV3-2|14
TGTGCCAGCAGCCAAGTCGGGAAATTCAATGAGCAGTTCTTC
CASSQVGKFNEQFF
>TRBJ2-1|NA|TRBD2|TRBV5-1|16
TGCGCCAGCAGCCCCGGTTCAGTAGCGGGAAACAATGAGCAGTTCTTC
CASSPGSVAGNNEQFF
>TRBJ2-6|NA|NA|TRBV21-1|18
TGTGCCAGCAGCGGACCGGGACCCACTAGGTCGGGGGCCAACGTCCTGACTTTC
CASSGPGPTRSGANVLTF
>TRBJ2-3|NA|TRBD1|TRBV23-1|15
TGCGCCAGCAGTCACGGGACAGGGGGCCTGGATACGCAGTATTTT
CASSHGTGGLDTQYF
>TRBJ2-3|NA|TRBD2|TRBV9|17
TGTGCCAGCAGCGCTGACCCCGCGGGGGGCTCTAGAGATACGCAGTATTTT
CASSADPAGGSRDTQYF
>TRBJ1-5|NA|TRBD1|TRBV6-1|17
TGTGCCAGCAGTGAAGTAGTTTCAGGGGGGCCCAATCAGCCCCAGCATTTT
CASSEVVSGGPNQPQHF
>TRBJ2-7|NA|NA|TRBV29-1|11
TGCAGCGTTGCAGATACCTACGAGCAGTACTTC
CSVADTYEQYF
>TRBJ2-3|NA|NA|TRBV4-1|14
TGCGCCAGCAGCCAAGAGGGGATTTCAGATACGCAGTATTTT
CASSQEGISDTQYF
>TRBJ2-2|NA|TRBD1|TRBV29-1|13
TGCAGCGTTGGGAGACAGGGCACCGGGGAGCTGTTTTTT
CSVGRQGTGELFF
>TRBJ1-1|NA|TRBD1|TRBV28|16
TGTGCCAGCAACAACCTAAGGACAGGGCCGGGGACTGAAGCTTTCTTT
CASNNLRTGPGTEAFF
>TRBJ2-1|NA|TRBD2|TRBV29-1|14
TGCAGCGTTACTAGCGGGAACACCTACAATGAGCAGTTCTTC
CSVTSGNTYNEQFF
>TRBJ2-5|few|NA|TRBV6-1|16
TGTGCCAGCAGTGCCCTAGAGGGCGCCGGGGGAGAGACCCAGTACTTC
CASSALEGAGGETQYF
>TRBJ1-2|NA|TRBD1|TRBV6-6|15
TGTGCCAGCAGTGATCCAGGGGGCGCTAACTATGGCTACACCTTC
CASSDPGGANYGYTF
>TRBJ1-1|NA|TRBD1|TRBV6-5|12
TGTGCCAGCAGGACAGGGGGCACTGAAGCTTTCTTT
CASRTGGTEAFF
>TRBJ2-7|NA|NA|TRBV28|15
TGTGCCAGCAGTTTATCAGGGATCACGGTCTACGAGCAGTACTTC
CASSLSGITVYEQYF
>TRBJ1-2|NA|NA|TRBV12-3/TRBV12-4|13
TGTGCCAGCAGTTTCTCTTGGCAGGCGACCTACACCTTC
CASSFSWQATYTF
>TRBJ1-1|once|TRBD1|TRBV9|16
TGTGCCAGCAGCCCCCGGACAGGGGGCGGGGACACTGAAGCTTTCTTT
CASSPRTGGGDTEAFF
>TRBJ2-2|once|NA|TRBV5-5|15
TGTGCCAGCAGCTTGGAGTTATGGAGCACCGGGGAGCTGTTTTTT
CASSLELWSTGELFF
>TRBJ2-7|NA|NA|TRBV11-3|17
TGTGCCAGCAGCTTTCCTTTTGGGGGTGGCACTCCCTACGAGCAGTACTTC
CASSFPFGGGTPYEQYF
>TRBJ2-1|NA|NA|TRBV19|15
TGTGCCAGCCAGAGTCGACAGGACCCTTACAATGAGCAGTTCTTC
CASQSRQDPYNEQFF
>TRBJ2-7|NA|TRBD1|TRBV18|22
TGTGCCAGCTCACCTCTTTGGGACAGACATCCGGCTAGCCAAACCACTGGCTACGAGCAGTACTTC
CASSPLWDRHPASQTTGYEQYF
>TRBJ2-7|NA|NA|TRBV2|14
TGTGCCAGCAACTTGGCAGGGACATCCTACGAGCAGTACTTC
CASNLAGTSYEQYF
>TRBJ2-1|NA|NA|TRBV11-2|14
TGTGCCAGCAGCTTAGATCGTCTTAGCCTCTCTCATATCTTC
CASSLDRLSLSHIF
>TRBJ2-1|NA|NA|TRBV7-3|13
TGTGCCAGCAGCTTAAGGACTAACCATGAGCAGTTCTTC
CASSLRTNHEQFF